Presented here are 20 T cell receptor beta chains from one specimen sequenced in a study of T cell responses to AZD1222 COVID-19 vaccine. This table comes from immunoSEQ multiplex PCR, and its TCRdb copy is limited to in-frame clones, with some not included. The sample lists 150,000 or so clones, roughly 90% seen once, with over 1.1% in the top ten. Sequencing used peripheral blood, obtained on day 0 of AZD1222 vaccination. These receptors all stem from an adult in good health.

The V and J genes are TRBV9 and TRBJ2-7, with 12 bases fitting TRBD1. Germline V gene data show CDR1 as SGDLS and CDR2 as YYNGEE. V was clipped by 2 bases and J by 7 bases; unmatched bases: 4. The CDR3 runs 14 residues. The CDR3 sequence: CASSVGTGGREQYF. CDR3 sequence (DNA): TGTGCCAGCAGCGTCGGGACAGGGGGCAGGGAGCAGTACTTC.

The chain uses TRBV4-3 and TRBJ2-3; 10 positions agree with TRBD2. The CDR3 sequence is 19 residues long. The V gene end was trimmed by 0 bases and the J gene end by 4 bases; junction bases not matched to a gene: 13. Germline-derived CDR1 and CDR2 are LGHNA and YSLEER. The CDR3: CASSQEMASGGTLADTQYF. In nucleotides, the CDR3 is TGCGCCAGCAGCCAAGAAATGGCTAGCGGGGGTACCCTCGCAGATACGCAGTATTTT.

The chain has TRBV6-2 or TRBV6-3 and TRBJ1-2, with D maybe TRBD1 (5 bases). V was cut by 2 bases and J by 1 base, with 20 bases left in between. This CDR3 region has 18 residues. Germline lookup yields CDR1 MNHEY and CDR2 SVGEGT. CDR3 in amino acids: CASSYEKGRPGLNYGYTF. In DNA form, the CDR3 reads TGTGCCAGCAGTTACGAAAAGGGACGTCCAGGGCTTAACTATGGCTACACCTTC.

This clone was seen only once. The V call is TRBV9, the J call TRBJ2-5; 9 bases align to TRBD1. The V gene's germline CDR1 is SGDLS and CDR2 YYNGEE. The CDR3 contains 15 residues. The junction had 6 bases not matched to a gene; V was cut back by 3 bases and J by 3 bases. DNA for the CDR3: TGTGCCAGCAGCGAATCCGGGACAGGGAAAGAGACCCAGTACTTC. Residues: CASSESGTGKETQYF. The entire variable domain, with the rest obtained from reference TRBV9 and TRBJ2-5, is as follows: DSGVTQTPKHLITATGQRVTLRCSPRSGDLSVYWYQQSLDQGLQFLIQYYNGEERAKGNILERFSAQQFPDLHSELNLSSLELGDSALYFCASSESGTGKETQYFGPGTRLLVL.

V is TRBV7-2 and J is TRBJ1-5; the match to TRBD1 covers 9 bases. The ends lost 5 bases at V and 5 bases at J; junction bases unmatched: 7. The CDR3 is 15 amino acids. CDR1 and CDR2 from the germline V gene are SGHTA and FQGNSA. The CDR3 region has the DNA TGTGCCAGCAGCCGCGGACAGGGGATCGATCAGCCCCAGCATTTT. It encodes CASSRGQGIDQPQHF.

The chain has TRBV5-6 and TRBJ2-7; maybe TRBD2 (5 bases). Germline V gene lookup returns CDR1 SGHDT and CDR2 YYEEEE. CDR3 length equals 13 residues. Trimming stripped 0 bases from V and 7 bases from J, with 11 bases between. The CDR3 DNA sequence: TGTGCCAGCAGCTTGGCCGGACTGGAGGAGCAGTACTTC. Residues: CASSLAGLEEQYF.

The chain carries TRBV11-2 and TRBJ2-7; 7 positions match TRBD2. J gave up 0 bases and V 0 bases, and 11 bases lay outside the gene matches. This CDR3 spans 18 amino acids. CDR1 SGHAT and CDR2 FQNNGV come from the germline V gene. The chain's CDR3 is CASSLESRWRGSSYEQYF. The CDR3 region has the DNA TGTGCCAGCAGCTTAGAGAGCCGATGGCGGGGGAGCTCCTACGAGCAGTACTTC.

In its sample, this clone was seen once. The rearrangement uses TRBV6-4 and TRBJ2-1, with 10 bases lining up with TRBD2. V shed 2 bases, J shed 14 bases, and the junction held 15 bases outside the gene matches. CDR3 length: 16 amino acids. Germline lookup yields CDR1 MRHNA and CDR2 SNTAGT. CDR3 coding DNA: TGTGCCAGCAGTGACGAGCGGGAGGGCCTTTTCCGCCCCAAGTTCTTC. It is translated as CASSDEREGLFRPKFF.

This chain links TRBV11-3 with TRBJ2-7, with 11 positions matching TRBD1. Per germline, CDR1 SGHNT and CDR2 YENEEA. CDR3 length: 15 amino acids. Germline trimming cut 5 bases from V and 3 bases from J; bases unmatched to any gene: 6. Here the CDR3 DNA reads TGTGCCAGCAGCCTGTACGGGACAGGGGGCTACGAGCAGTACTTC. Translating gives CASSLYGTGGYEQYF.

V gene TRBV7-8 combines with J gene TRBJ1-3; the D is unclear. This CDR3 spans 13 amino acids. The germline CDR1 and CDR2 sequences are SGHVS and FQNEAQ. Between the trimmed V and J ends, which lost 5 bases and 0 bases, there was a span of 5 bases. DNA for the CDR3: TGTGCCAGCAGCCCCATCTCTGGAAACACCATATATTTT. Its protein product is CASSPISGNTIYF.

The chain recombines TRBV14 with TRBJ2-7; no reliable D call. The CDR3 consists of 13 residues. Germline lookup yields CDR1 SGHDN and CDR2 FVKESK. The germline V and J ends were trimmed by 3 bases and 6 bases, with 12 bases remaining between them. In DNA, the CDR3 is TGTGCCAGCAGCCAGATATCGGTCGGCGAGCAGTACTTC. Its translation is CASSQISVGEQYF.

The chain carries TRBV5-1 and TRBJ2-5, with 9 bases lining up with TRBD2. The CDR3 sequence is 14 residues long. Unmatched junction bases numbered 8, after V lost 5 bases and J lost 6 bases. Germline-derived CDR1 and CDR2 are SGHRS and YFSETQ. The CDR3 is CASRPGLAAQTQYF. The CDR3 bases are TGCGCCAGCAGGCCGGGACTAGCCGCCCAGACCCAGTACTTC.

The chain couples TRBV5-6 to TRBJ2-7, with a weak D call TRBD1 (6 bases). CDR3 length: 15 amino acids. Germline V gene sequence: CDR1 SGHDT, CDR2 YYEEEE. V was clipped by 0 bases and J by 7 bases, with 17 bases between them. In DNA, the CDR3 is TGTGCCAGCAGCTTGGGGGGGCTGCTGGGCGGTGAGCAGTACTTC. It encodes CASSLGGLLGGEQYF. The full variable domain, rest sourced from reference TRBV5-6 and TRBJ2-7, is DAGVTQSPTHLIKTRGQQVTLRCSPKSGHDTVSWYQQALGQGPQFIFQYYEEEERQRGNFPDRFSGHQFPNYSSELNVNALLLGDSALYLCASSLGGLLGGEQYFGPGTRLTVT.

V usage is TRBV5-1 and J usage is TRBJ2-7; D not certain. Germline lookup yields CDR1 SGHRS and CDR2 YFSETQ. The ends were cut back, 0 bases at V and 1 base at J, with 8 bases in the middle. The CDR3 is made up of 14 amino acids. The CDR3 region is CASSLALGSYEQYF. CDR3 sequence (DNA): TGCGCCAGCAGCTTGGCCCTCGGTTCCTACGAGCAGTACTTC. The variable domain in full, completed from reference TRBV5-1 and TRBJ2-7, reads KAGVTQTPRYLIKTRGQQVTLSCSPISGHRSVSWYQQTPGQGLQFLFEYFSETQRNKGNFPGRFSGRQFSNSRSEMNVSTLELGDSALYLCASSLALGSYEQYFGPGTRLTVT.

The rearrangement uses TRBV5-3 and TRBJ1-1; D uncertain. TRBV5-3 is reported as an ORF; its role is uncertain. The CDR3 loop spans 13 amino acids. V was clipped by 3 bases and J by 8 bases, with 14 bases between them. Here the CDR3 DNA reads TGTGCCAGAAGCTGGAAATTCACAGCCGAAGCTTTCTTT. Protein sequence: CARSWKFTAEAFF.

This sequence joins TRBV12-3 or TRBV12-4 and TRBJ2-4; tentative D call: TRBD2 (6 bases). The CDR3 consists of 11 residues. With 10 bases removed from V and 8 bases from J, the gap between germline ends came to 12 bases. The CDR3 DNA reads as TGTGCCACTGGTCGGAGGGACATTCAGTACTTC. This codes for CATGRRDIQYF.

A single count supports this clone. This chain uses TRBV9 with TRBJ1-5; D is ambiguous. This CDR3 comprises 14 residues. V lost 0 bases and J 0 bases, leaving 4 bases between the germline ends. Germline loops: CDR1 SGDLS, CDR2 YYNGEE. The CDR3 bases are TGTGCCAGCAGCGTAGGGGGTAGCAATCAGCCCCAGCATTTT. Amino acids: CASSVGGSNQPQHF.

The CDR3 DNA reads as TGTGCCACCAGCAGACTGCAGGGGCCCGCCTACGAGCAGTACTTC. Protein product: CATSRLQGPAYEQYF. The chain employs TRBV15 and TRBJ2-7, with a possible D match to TRBD1 (6 bases). Looked up from germline, CDR1 is LNHNV and CDR2 is YYDKDF (reference sequence). With 2 bases removed from V and 2 bases from J, the gap between germline ends came to 13 bases. CDR3 length: 15 amino acids.

The V gene is TRBV19, the J gene TRBJ2-2; D is possibly TRBD2 (6 bases). The germline gives CDR1 LNHDA, CDR2 SQIVND (reference sequence). V lost 5 bases to trimming and J lost 4 bases, with 14 bases between them. The CDR3 spans 15 residues. This CDR3 is CASSGDLTGTGELFF. In nucleotides, the CDR3 is TGTGCCAGTAGTGGGGACTTAACGGGCACCGGGGAGCTGTTTTTT.

The chain carries TRBV3-1 (or the pseudogene TRBV3-2) and TRBJ2-2; D may correspond to TRBD1 or TRBD2 (6 bases each). Germline-derived CDR1 and CDR2 are LGHDT and YNNKEL (reference sequence). CDR3 length equals 14 residues. Trimming left V 10 bases short and J 3 bases short, with 15 bases between. The DNA for the CDR3 is TGTGCCACTACGAAAGGGGGGTACACCGGGGAGCTGTTTTTT. Its translation: CATTKGGYTGELFF.